The 23 T cell receptor beta chains reported below all come from one sample, sequenced in a study of blood T cell repertoires in COVID-19. Assay: immunoSEQ multiplex PCR; the TCRdb copy retains only in-frame clones and omits some. The sample has 300,000 to 400,000 clones, 80% to 90% seen once. Material: peripheral blood. The receptors were sampled from a woman aged 45-65 years who had recovered from COVID-19.

The chain recombines TRBV11-2 with TRBJ2-3; TRBD2 aligns across 9 bases. CDR1 SGHAT and CDR2 FQNNGV come from the germline V gene. The CDR3 runs 17 residues. V trimming: 1 base; J trimming: 6 bases; junction bases outside the gene matches: 11. This CDR3 is CASSLVGGLAGPDTQYF. The DNA of the CDR3 is TGTGCCAGCAGCTTAGTTGGGGGACTAGCTGGCCCGGATACGCAGTATTTT. Filled out from reference TRBV11-2 and TRBJ2-3, the complete variable domain reads EAGVAQSPRYKIIEKRQSVAFWCNPISGHATLYWYQQILGQGPKLLIQFQNNGVVDDSQLPKDRFSAERLKGVDSTLKIQPAKLEDSAVYLCASSLVGGLAGPDTQYFGPGTRLTVL.

V is TRBV13 and J is TRBJ2-1, with D maybe TRBD2 (6 bases). Germline loops: CDR1 PRHDT, CDR2 FYEKMQ (reference sequence). This CDR3 is built from 17 residues. With 5 bases removed from V and 8 bases from J, the gap between germline ends came to 25 bases. The CDR3 DNA follows: TGTGCCAGCAGCCTGTGGGAAGGCGGGGAACGACCCGATGAGCAGTTCTTC. Its translation: CASSLWEGGERPDEQFF.

The rearrangement uses TRBV6-5 and TRBJ2-5, with 11 nucleotides matching TRBD1. J lost 5 bases, V lost 6 bases, and 8 bases had no gene match. The CDR3 covers 15 residues. From germline, CDR1 is MNHEY and CDR2 SVGAGI. CDR3 region: CASRTGTGGFETQYF. CDR3 coding DNA: TGTGCCAGCAGAACAGGGACAGGGGGATTCGAGACCCAGTACTTC.

The chain uses TRBV4-1 and TRBJ2-1; a possible D gene is TRBD2 (6 bases). Trimming pared 1 base from V and 8 bases from J, leaving 12 bases between. In germline, CDR1 is MGHRA, CDR2 YSYEKL. This CDR3 is built from 14 residues. CDR3 DNA: TGCGCCAGCAGCCAAGGCCTGGGAGGCGATGAGCAGTTCTTC. Translation: CASSQGLGGDEQFF.

This chain joins TRBV3-1 (or the pseudogene TRBV3-2) and TRBJ2-7, with 11 positions matching TRBD2. The CDR3 consists of 16 residues. Germline CDR1 is LGHDT and CDR2 is YNNKEL (reference sequence). J lost 0 bases, V lost 4 bases, and 5 bases had no gene match. CDR3 in DNA: TGTGCCAGCAGCCCGGGACTAGCGGAAAGCTCCTACGAGCAGTACTTC. As protein: CASSPGLAESSYEQYF.

The chain couples TRBV7-2 to TRBJ2-7; tentative D call: TRBD1 (5 bases). CDR3 size: 15 residues. The V and J ends lost 2 bases and 2 bases respectively, with 13 bases between them. Germline V gives CDR1 SGHTA, CDR2 FQGNSA. This CDR3 is CASSLQLGRAYEQYF. The DNA of the CDR3 is TGTGCCAGCAGCTTACAATTGGGCAGGGCCTACGAGCAGTACTTC.

The chain couples TRBV11-2 to TRBJ2-1; 11 nucleotides agree with TRBD2. This CDR3 has 16 residues. J was trimmed by 9 bases and V by 5 bases; bases with no gene match: 12. CDR1 SGHAT and CDR2 FQNNGV come from the germline V gene. The CDR3 is CASSPTLAGGRFEQFF. CDR3 in DNA: TGTGCCAGCAGCCCCACGCTAGCGGGGGGAAGATTTGAGCAGTTCTTC.

V usage is TRBV4-1 and J usage is TRBJ1-2; 8 bases are a match to TRBD1. Germline V gene lookup returns CDR1 MGHRA and CDR2 YSYEKL. V lost 0 bases and J lost 7; bases outside the gene matches: 7. There are 15 residues in the CDR3. CDR3 residues: CASSQDSMTGVGYTF. The CDR3 DNA is TGCGCCAGCAGCCAAGATAGTATGACAGGGGTTGGCTACACCTTC.

As regards this clone: A junction end diverges from the germline sequence, so it may reflect a read error. The chain recombines TRBV7-2 with TRBJ2-7, with TRBD2 identical over 9 bases. CDR1 is SGHTA and CDR2 is FQGNSA in the germline V gene. The CDR3 length is 15 residues. Written as DNA, the CDR3 is TGTGCCAACAGCGCAGAGGCGGGAGGGCCCTACGAGCAGTACTTC. Its protein is CANSAEAGGPYEQYF.

The chain has TRBV9 and TRBJ2-5; D might be TRBD2 (6 bases). Deletions cut 1 base from V and 4 bases from J, with 11 bases between. This CDR3 region has 14 residues. The germline CDR1 and CDR2 sequences are SGDLS and YYNGEE. The CDR3 protein is CASSVSGVGETQYF. CDR3 DNA: TGTGCCAGCAGCGTATCGGGGGTCGGAGAGACCCAGTACTTC.

The chain combines TRBV5-1 with TRBJ1-6; TRBD1 agrees at 7 bases. The CDR3 has 14 residues. V was clipped by 2 bases and J by 8 bases; unmatched bases: 4. The germline CDR1 and CDR2 sequences are SGHRS and YFSETQ. The CDR3 DNA reads as TGCGCCAGCAGCTTCACAGGGGAGGATTCACCCCTCCACTTT. Translation gives CASSFTGEDSPLHF.

The rearrangement joins TRBV11-3 to TRBJ1-1; D is perhaps TRBD1 (5 bases). Trimming pared 8 bases from V and 1 base from J, leaving 11 bases between. The CDR3 runs to 13 residues. Germline loops: CDR1 SGHNT, CDR2 YENEEA. In DNA form, the CDR3 reads TGTGCCAGCGGGAGGGGTCGGAACACTGAAGCTTTCTTT. The encoded protein is CASGRGRNTEAFF.

The table lists this clone with a count of one. CDR3 amino acids: CASSPGEAVNEQYF. Written as DNA, the CDR3 is TGCGCCAGCAGCCCCGGCGAGGCCGTCAACGAGCAGTACTTC. V is TRBV5-1 and J is TRBJ2-7; D is undetermined. Trimming left V 4 bases short and J 5 bases short, with 16 bases between. CDR3 length: 14 amino acids. The germline gives CDR1 SGHRS, CDR2 YFSETQ.

The CDR3 region is CASSFGLAGSFEGQYF. In DNA, the CDR3 is TGTGCCAGCAGTTTTGGACTAGCGGGATCTTTTGAAGGGCAGTATTTT. The chain links TRBV27 to TRBJ2-3; 12 bases align to TRBD2. Germline-derived CDR1 and CDR2 are MNHEY and SMNVEV (reference sequence). V lost 3 bases, J lost 11 bases, and 12 bases stayed unmatched. The CDR3 length is 16 residues.

The V and J genes are TRBV5-1 and TRBJ1-1; 7 bases are a match to TRBD1. Germline V lookup: CDR1 SGHRS, CDR2 YFSETQ. The length of the CDR3 is 15 residues. The trim removed 5 bases at V and 1 base at J, leaving 8 bases unmatched. CDR3 coding DNA: TGCGCCAGCAGAGGGGTGACAGGGCCGAACACTGAAGCTTTCTTT. Its protein is CASRGVTGPNTEAFF.

The V call is TRBV7-8, the J call TRBJ2-1; a weak D match, TRBD2 (5 bases). The CDR3 runs to 13 residues. The V and J ends lost 5 bases and 9 bases respectively, with 14 bases between them. From germline, CDR1 is SGHVS and CDR2 FQNEAQ. This CDR3 reads CASSPWTSGEQFF. The CDR3 nucleotides are TGTGCCAGCAGCCCTTGGACCAGCGGTGAGCAGTTCTTC. The full variable domain, in which reference TRBV7-8 and TRBJ2-1 provide the parts outside the CDR3, is GAGVSQSPRYKVAKRGQDVALRCDPISGHVSLFWYQQALGQGPEFLTYFQNEAQLDKSGLPSDRFFAERPEGSVSTLKIQRTQQEDSAVYLCASSPWTSGEQFFGPGTRLTVL.

About this clone: The sample carries other DNA sequences with the same CDR3. The chain links TRBV6-2 or TRBV6-3 to TRBJ1-5; the D is unclear. The V gene's germline CDR1 is MNHEY and CDR2 SVGEGT. V was pared by 4 bases and J by 1 base, with 5 bases between. The CDR3 spans 13 residues. For the CDR3, the DNA is TGTGCCAGCAGTTCTCGGAGCAATCAGCCCCAGCATTTT. Translated: CASSSRSNQPQHF.

This clone was seen once. The V and J genes are TRBV28 and TRBJ2-4; possibly TRBD2 for D (6 bases). CDR3 length: 14 residues. Trimming took off 3 bases at V and 6 bases at J, with 12 bases between the two ends. Germline V CDR1 and CDR2: MDHEN, SYDVKM. DNA for the CDR3: TGTGCCAGCAGTTTCCGTGGCGGGGTAAACATTCAGTACTTC. It translates to CASSFRGGVNIQYF.

This clone came up a few times. V gene TRBV18 combines with J gene TRBJ2-1; 12 bases map to TRBD2. The V gene end was trimmed by 2 bases and the J gene end by 6 bases; junction bases not matched to a gene: 2. This CDR3 has 15 amino acids. Germline V gene sequence: CDR1 KGHSH, CDR2 LQKENI. Here the CDR3 reads CASSPGTSGFNEQFF. CDR3 sequence (DNA): TGTGCCAGCTCACCAGGGACTAGCGGGTTCAATGAGCAGTTCTTC.

The rearrangement joins TRBV28 to TRBJ1-2; the match to TRBD1 covers 7 bases. The CDR3 has 13 amino acids. Germline CDR1 and CDR2: MDHEN and SYDVKM. J gave up 8 bases and V 6 bases, and 9 bases lay outside the gene matches. The CDR3, as DNA: TGTGCCAGCAGGCGGACAGGTCCCCGAGGCTACACCTTC. The encoded protein is CASRRTGPRGYTF.

V is TRBV21-1 and J is TRBJ2-7; the table's D gene call, TRBD1, was not cross checked with the DNA. TRBV21-1 is a pseudogene segment. CDR3 length: 17 residues. CDR3 bases: TGTGCCAGCAGCAAATGGGACCCGGACAGGGACTCCTACGAGCAGTACTTC. It yields the protein CASSKWDPDRDSYEQYF.

The chain combines TRBV28 with TRBJ2-7, with a tentative D call TRBD1 (5 bases). The CDR3 is made up of 13 amino acids. Trimming pared 4 bases from V and 4 bases from J, leaving 11 bases between. Looked up from germline, CDR1 is MDHEN and CDR2 is SYDVKM. The CDR3 region is CASSSAQGYEQYF. CDR3 bases: TGTGCCAGCAGTTCGGCTCAGGGTTACGAGCAGTACTTC.

The chain's CDR3 is CASSYSSLAPNYGYTF. The CDR3 coding sequence is TGTGCCAGCAGTTACTCATCGCTAGCTCCTAACTATGGCTACACCTTC. The chain combines TRBV6-5 with TRBJ1-2; D gene unclear. The CDR3 spans 16 residues. V lost 0 bases and J lost 0, with 11 bases in between. Germline V CDR1 and CDR2: MNHEY, SVGAGI.